The 24 T cell receptor beta chains listed next were all sequenced from one sample in a study of cytomegalovirus exposure and HLA in healthy donors. This PCR relied on a set of 60 Vbeta primers and 13 Jbeta primers. Clones were read by immunoSEQ multiplex PCR, and TCRdb kept only the in-frame ones, dropping some. The repertoire includes around 60,000 clones, roughly 75% of them detected once, and roughly 23% sits in the top ten. Sequencing was carried out using PBMCs. The receptors were gathered from a woman in her forties in good health and CMV-seropositive.

The rearrangement uses TRBV11-2 and TRBJ2-7; 8 bases are a match to TRBD1. The CDR3 sequence is 18 residues long. The V segment lost 4 bases and the J segment 3 bases; nucleotides outside the gene matches: 17. Germline values: CDR1 SGHAT, CDR2 FQNNGV. CDR3 sequence: CASSYRQGYTSRGYEQYF. The CDR3 region has the DNA TGTGCCAGCAGCTACCGACAGGGGTACACTTCAAGGGGCTACGAGCAGTACTTC.

This chain connects TRBV15 to TRBJ1-1; D might be TRBD1 (6 bases). The CDR3 has 13 residues. CDR1 is LNHNV and CDR2 is YYDKDF in the germline V gene (reference sequence). Trimming removed 1 base from V and 11 bases from J, with 14 bases in between. This chain's CDR3 is CATSRGSGVGAFF. CDR3 in DNA: TGTGCCACCAGCAGAGGATCAGGGGTGGGGGCTTTCTTT.

The chain couples TRBV11-2 to TRBJ2-5; D might be TRBD1 (6 bases). The germline V and J ends were trimmed by 3 bases and 11 bases, with 10 bases remaining between them. Germline V gives CDR1 SGHAT, CDR2 FQNNGV. The CDR3 consists of 11 residues. The CDR3 coding sequence is TGTGCCAGCAGCTTCACAGGGAAGCAGTACTTC. This gives the protein CASSFTGKQYF.

This rearrangement joins TRBV15 to TRBJ1-3; D unresolved. CDR3 length equals 16 residues. V lost 4 bases, J lost 0 bases, and 13 bases lay in between. Per the germline V gene, CDR1 is LNHNV and CDR2 is YYDKDF (reference sequence). DNA for the CDR3: TGTGCCACCAGCACCTTGGCAGGCTACTCTGGAAACACCATATATTTT. Translating it yields CATSTLAGYSGNTIYF.

This chain links TRBV15 with TRBJ1-2; 7 nucleotides agree with TRBD1. The junction had 11 bases not matched to a gene; V was cut back by 0 bases and J by 4 bases. CDR1 LNHNV and CDR2 YYDKDF come from the germline V gene (reference sequence). This CDR3 contains 17 residues. CDR3 in DNA: TGTGCCACCAGCAGAGATTTCCTCCTACGGGACAGCTATGGCTACACCTTC. This codes for CATSRDFLLRDSYGYTF.

J is TRBJ2-7 and V is TRBV10-1; tentatively, D is TRBD2 (6 bases). The CDR3 is 14 residues long. Trimming left V 3 bases short and J 2 bases short, with 11 bases between. Germline V gives CDR1 WNHNN, CDR2 SYGVQD (reference sequence). CDR3 bases: TGCGCCAGCAGTGAATCGGGGGATCCCTACGAGCAGTACTTC. Its protein product is CASSESGDPYEQYF.

This clone was counted a few times. The chain carries TRBV7-2 and TRBJ1-3; D is uncertain. Germline lookup yields CDR1 SGHTA and CDR2 FQGNSA. The V end was cut by 3 bases, the J end by 4 bases, with 7 bases between. This CDR3 has 13 amino acids. CDR3 loop: CASSLHGGNTIYF. DNA of the CDR3: TGTGCCAGCAGCTTGCACGGGGGAAACACCATATATTTT.

The chain recombines TRBV9 with TRBJ1-3, with 10 bases identical to TRBD1. V dropped 0 bases and J dropped 7; count of bases not matched to a gene: 7. CDR1 and CDR2 (germline): SGDLS, YYNGEE. This CDR3 has 16 residues. The DNA for the CDR3 is TGTGCCAGCAGCGTAGAGACAGGGGGCCTTCAGAACACCATATATTTT. The encoded protein is CASSVETGGLQNTIYF.

The genes are TRBV5-6 and TRBJ2-1; a possible D gene is TRBD2 (6 bases). CDR3 length: 13 residues. CDR1 and CDR2 from the germline V gene are SGHDT and YYEEEE. V lost 1 base and J lost 7, with 9 bases in between. The DNA for the CDR3 is TGTGCCAGCAGCTTGTGGGGGGAAAATGAGCAGTTCTTC. Protein: CASSLWGENEQFF.

This clone was found once. The gene calls are TRBV6-5 and TRBJ1-2, with 9 nucleotides matching TRBD1. This CDR3 contains 12 residues. CDR1 and CDR2 (germline): MNHEY, SVGAGI. V trimming: 8 bases; J trimming: 7 bases; junction bases outside the gene matches: 5. The CDR3 sequence: CASFGGQGGYTF. The CDR3 nucleotides are TGTGCCAGCTTTGGGGGACAGGGTGGCTACACCTTC.

This rearrangement joins TRBV9 to TRBJ2-2; a weak D match, TRBD2 (6 bases). The CDR3 consists of 14 residues. Deletions cut 4 bases from V and 4 bases from J, with 11 bases between. Germline-derived CDR1 and CDR2 are SGDLS and YYNGEE. CDR3: CASSPRRATGELFF. The CDR3 nucleotides read TGTGCCAGCAGCCCCAGGAGGGCCACCGGGGAGCTGTTTTTT.

This clone came up once. The chain has TRBV6-1 and TRBJ1-1; a possible D gene is TRBD1 (6 bases). Germline CDR1 MNHNS, CDR2 SASEGT. V was cut by 6 bases and J by 4 bases, with 15 bases left in between. The CDR3 has 14 residues. CDR3 nucleotide sequence: TGTGCCAGCAGGGTTACAGGGTTTTTCACTGAAGCTTTCTTT. Amino acid sequence: CASRVTGFFTEAFF.

Only a few counts were recorded for this clone. The rearrangement uses TRBV5-6 and TRBJ2-3; D uncertain. Germline V gene lookup returns CDR1 SGHDT and CDR2 YYEEEE. V shed 2 bases and J shed 3 bases, with 7 bases lying between them. This CDR3 is 13 amino acids long. The CDR3 reads CASSFWATDTQYF. For the CDR3, the DNA is TGTGCCAGCAGCTTCTGGGCAACAGATACGCAGTATTTT.

The rearrangement joins TRBV19 to TRBJ1-5; the D gene is possibly TRBD1 (5 bases). Looked up from germline, CDR1 is LNHDA and CDR2 is SQIVND (reference sequence). This CDR3 comprises 13 residues. V shed 11 bases and J shed 5 bases, with 16 bases lying between them. The CDR3 nucleotides are TGTGCCGGAGCTCAGGGTAGAGATCAGCCCCAGCATTTT. Translating it yields CAGAQGRDQPQHF. The entire variable domain, with the rest obtained from reference TRBV19 and TRBJ1-5, is as follows: DGGITQSPKYLFRKEGQNVTLSCEQNLNHDAMYWYRQDPGQGLRLIYYSQIVNDFQKGDIAEGYSVSREKKESFPLTVTSAQKNPTAFYLCAGAQGRDQPQHFGDGTRLSIL.

The V and J genes are TRBV29-1 and TRBJ1-1; possibly TRBD1 for D (6 bases). The CDR3 has 11 residues. V lost 7 bases to trimming and J lost 5 bases, with 11 bases between them. Germline CDR1 SQVTM, CDR2 ANQGSEA. The CDR3 here is CSGEGGTEAFF. As DNA, the CDR3 is TGCAGCGGGGAGGGGGGGACTGAAGCTTTCTTT. The entire variable domain, with the rest obtained from reference TRBV29-1 and TRBJ1-1, is as follows: SAVISQKPSRDICQRGTSLTIQCQVDSQVTMMFWYRQQPGQSLTLIATANQGSEATYESGFVIDKFPISRPNLTFSTLTVSNMSPEDSSIYLCSGEGGTEAFFGQGTRLTVV.

The rearrangement joins TRBV29-1 to TRBJ2-7; D gene ambiguous. Trimming stripped 5 bases from V and 5 bases from J, with 13 bases between. The CDR3 spans 12 residues. Germline V lookup: CDR1 SQVTM, CDR2 ANQGSEA. The chain's CDR3 is CSVTTLFDEQYF. For the CDR3, the DNA is TGCAGCGTTACAACCTTATTTGACGAGCAGTACTTC.

This clone came up once. V usage is TRBV11-2 and J usage is TRBJ2-5; tentative D call: TRBD2 (5 bases). V lost 3 bases, J lost 5 bases, and 10 bases lay in between. The germline V gene encodes CDR1 SGHAT and CDR2 FQNNGV. This CDR3 region has 13 residues. CDR3 DNA sequence: TGTGCCAGCAGCTTTGGGCTAGCTGAGACCCAGTACTTC. Translated, it gives CASSFGLAETQYF.

The chain carries TRBV9 and TRBJ2-1; 7 nucleotides match TRBD1. After removal of 1 base from V and 3 bases from J, the junction contained 4 bases not matched to a gene. CDR3 length: 15 residues. Germline values: CDR1 SGDLS, CDR2 YYNGEE. CDR3 protein: CASSVRAGGYNEQFF. In DNA form, the CDR3 reads TGTGCCAGCAGCGTAAGGGCAGGGGGCTACAATGAGCAGTTCTTC.

The chain combines TRBV6-5 with TRBJ2-7, with 10 bases identical to TRBD1. Trimming took 6 bases from V and 5 from J; bases not matched to a gene: 4. CDR1 and CDR2 (germline): MNHEY, SVGAGI. The CDR3 contains 13 residues. DNA of the CDR3: TGTGCCAGCAGGAGGGACAGGGGTCACGAGCAGTACTTC. It specifies CASRRDRGHEQYF.

The chain uses TRBV7-3 and TRBJ1-2, with a possible D match to TRBD1 (5 bases). The CDR3 has 13 amino acids. The germline V gene encodes CDR1 SGHTA and CDR2 FQGTGA. The V gene lost 5 bases and the J gene lost 1 base, with 8 bases spanning the gap. The CDR3: CASSAGGNYGYTF. CDR3 coding DNA: TGTGCCAGCAGCGCCGGGGGTAACTATGGCTACACCTTC.

The genes are TRBV7-8 and TRBJ1-1; tentatively, D is TRBD1 (5 bases). The V gene's germline CDR1 is SGHVS and CDR2 FQNEAQ. This CDR3 has 13 residues. V lost 5 bases to trimming and J lost 2 bases, with 9 bases between them. CDR3 sequence: CASSLRDNTEAFF. The CDR3 bases are TGTGCCAGCAGCCTGCGGGACAACACTGAAGCTTTCTTT.

This chain uses TRBV28 with TRBJ2-1, with D perhaps TRBD1 (6 bases). The germline CDR1 and CDR2 sequences are MDHEN and SYDVKM. The V gene lost 6 bases and the J gene lost 7 bases, with 10 bases spanning the gap. This CDR3 is built from 12 residues. CDR3 sequence reads: CASRGAPNEQFF. CDR3 bases: TGTGCCAGCAGGGGGGCCCCGAATGAGCAGTTCTTC. Complete variable domain (other parts from reference TRBV28 and TRBJ2-1): DVKVTQSSRYLVKRTGEKVFLECVQDMDHENMFWYRQDPGLGLRLIYFSYDVKMKEKGDIPEGYSVSREKKERFSLILESASTNQTSMYLCASRGAPNEQFFGPGTRLTVL.

The genes are TRBV29-1 and TRBJ2-1; 8 nucleotides line up with TRBD2. This CDR3 comprises 14 residues. Trimming took 6 bases from V and 9 from J; bases not matched to a gene: 13. Germline V gene data show CDR1 as SQVTM and CDR2 as ANQGSEA. CDR3 sequence reads: CSVSESGGSSEQFF. The CDR3 DNA reads TGCAGCGTGTCAGAGTCGGGGGGGAGCAGTGAGCAGTTCTTC.

V gene TRBV14 combines with J gene TRBJ1-2; the D gene is possibly TRBD1 (5 bases). CDR3 length equals 17 residues. Germline CDR1 reads SGHDN; CDR2 reads FVKESK. V lost 3 bases and J lost 0, with 17 bases in between. CDR3 region: CASSQSYGGNSNYGYTF. In DNA, the CDR3 is TGTGCCAGCAGCCAGTCCTACGGGGGGAATTCTAACTATGGCTACACCTTC.